The present T cell receptor (beta chain) was sequenced within a study of blood T cells in healthy people across ages. Study outcomes and limitations: Per million T cells, TCR beta diversity dropped about linearly as age rose. With naive T cell percentage, TCR beta diversity showed a strong correlation. Total diversity from one million sequenced T cells was likely underestimated.

It was with a sample-barcoded 5' primer and a J-beta primer mix that a second PCR of roughly 7 to 12 cycles was run. The study obtained at least 2.5 million CDR3-containing paired-end reads from every sample. TCRdb ran MiXCR on the 5' RACE reads and lists one entry per CDR3 protein. This table has some 1.7 million distinct CDR3 sequences, 28% appearing once. A word on this clonotype: Its antigen is as yet unknown.

The sequence was obtained from a woman between 25 and 40 years old in good health. The sample was blood.

The CDR3 coding sequence is TGTGCCAGCAGTGGATCTGAGAGGGTTTGGGAGACCCAGTACTTC. It encodes CASSGSERVWETQYF. The gene calls are TRBV2 and TRBJ2-5, with D maybe TRBD2 (5 bases). Germline V lookup: CDR1 SNHLY, CDR2 FYNNEI. The CDR3 extends over 15 amino acids. V dropped 4 bases and J dropped 5 bases, with 17 bases sitting between them.